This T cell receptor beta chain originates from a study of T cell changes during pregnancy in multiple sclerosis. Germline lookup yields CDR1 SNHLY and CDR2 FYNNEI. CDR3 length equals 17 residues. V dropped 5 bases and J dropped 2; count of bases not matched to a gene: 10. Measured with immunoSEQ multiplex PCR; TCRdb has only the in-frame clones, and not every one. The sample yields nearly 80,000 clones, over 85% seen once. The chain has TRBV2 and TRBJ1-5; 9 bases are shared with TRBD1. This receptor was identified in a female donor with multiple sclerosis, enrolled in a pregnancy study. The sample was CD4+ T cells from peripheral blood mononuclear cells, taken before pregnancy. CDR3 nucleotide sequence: TGTGCCAGCAGTCCACAATCACAGGGGGCACGCAATCAGCCCCAGCATTTT. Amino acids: CASSPQSQGARNQPQHF.